Listed here are 27 T cell receptor beta chains from one sample, sequenced in a study of cytomegalovirus exposure and HLA in healthy donors. PCR used 60 Vbeta primers and 13 Jbeta primers. Sequenced by immunoSEQ multiplex PCR; TCRdb stores in-frame clones only, minus some. The sample includes about 150,000 clones, 79% of them seen just once. Sequenced: PBMCs. Source of these receptors: a man aged 50 to 59 in good health and CMV-seropositive.

The J gene is TRBJ1-1, the V gene TRBV7-8; tentative D call: TRBD1 (6 bases). The germline CDR1 and CDR2 sequences are SGHVS and FQNEAQ. The V gene lost 1 base and the J gene lost 0 bases, with 9 bases spanning the gap. This CDR3 is 15 amino acids long. CDR3 in amino acids: CASSLGAGVNTEAFF. The DNA for the CDR3 is TGTGCCAGCAGCTTAGGTGCAGGGGTGAACACTGAAGCTTTCTTT.

The rearrangement links TRBV13 to TRBJ2-7, with TRBD2 identical over 7 bases. Germline trimming cut 5 bases from V and 9 bases from J; bases unmatched to any gene: 7. Germline V gene lookup returns CDR1 PRHDT and CDR2 FYEKMQ (reference sequence). The CDR3 length is 12 residues. CDR3 amino acids: CASSGLERGQYF. The CDR3 DNA reads as TGTGCCAGCAGCGGACTAGAGAGAGGGCAGTACTTC.

The chain carries TRBV11-2 and TRBJ2-3; the match to TRBD2 covers 9 bases. Germline V gene sequence: CDR1 SGHAT, CDR2 FQNNGV. The CDR3 spans 15 residues. V was pared by 1 base and J by 4 bases, with 3 bases of the junction left unmatched. As DNA, the CDR3 is TGTGCCAGCAGCTTAGGGGGCGGGGGGGCAGATACGCAGTATTTT. Amino acids: CASSLGGGGADTQYF. The full variable domain, completed using reference TRBV11-2 and TRBJ2-3, is EAGVAQSPRYKIIEKRQSVAFWCNPISGHATLYWYQQILGQGPKLLIQFQNNGVVDDSQLPKDRFSAERLKGVDSTLKIQPAKLEDSAVYLCASSLGGGGADTQYFGPGTRLTVL.

The chain links TRBV5-1 to TRBJ1-3; D gene ambiguous. This CDR3 has 14 amino acids. Between the trimmed V and J ends, which lost 0 bases and 4 bases, there was a span of 8 bases. Germline CDR1 and CDR2: SGHRS and YFSETQ. The CDR3: CASSLAGEGNTIYF. The CDR3 coding sequence is TGCGCCAGCAGCTTGGCCGGGGAGGGAAACACCATATATTTT.

The CDR3 DNA reads TGTGCCAGCAGTTACGACGGACAGGAATGGCAGCCCCAGCATTTT. Its protein product is CASSYDGQEWQPQHF. The V gene is TRBV6-6, the J gene TRBJ1-5, with 7 positions matching TRBD1. The CDR3 consists of 15 residues. The germline gives CDR1 MNHNY, CDR2 SVGAGI (reference sequence). Losses at the gene ends were 2 bases for V and 7 bases for J; bases not matched to a gene: 8.

This CDR3 is CASSVSAGESYEQYF. CDR3 DNA sequence: TGTGCCAGCAGTGTGTCGGCAGGGGAAAGCTACGAGCAGTACTTC. The J gene is TRBJ2-7, the V gene TRBV6-1; tentatively, D is TRBD1 (6 bases). The V gene lost 4 bases and the J gene lost 3 bases, with 16 bases spanning the gap. Germline CDR1 is MNHNS and CDR2 is SASEGT. The CDR3 totals 15 residues.

The chain employs TRBV2 and TRBJ2-3; 8 nucleotides agree with TRBD2. The CDR3 runs 14 residues. Germline V gene lookup returns CDR1 SNHLY and CDR2 FYNNEI. J was trimmed by 4 bases and V by 6 bases; bases with no gene match: 6. As DNA, the CDR3 is TGTGCCAGCAGCCTCGGGACTAGATCAGATACGCAGTATTTT. The encoded protein is CASSLGTRSDTQYF.

This rearrangement joins TRBV2 to TRBJ2-5, with 7 bases identical to TRBD1. The CDR3 consists of 14 residues. Per the germline V gene, CDR1 is SNHLY and CDR2 is FYNNEI. With 5 bases clipped from V and 0 bases from J, the junction kept 3 bases outside the gene matches. CDR3 amino acids: CASSPDRDQETQYF. The CDR3 bases are TGTGCCAGCAGTCCCGACAGGGACCAAGAGACCCAGTACTTC.

This clone has more than one count but fewer than ten. Additional DNA sequences in this sample encode the identical CDR3. The chain recombines TRBV5-4 with TRBJ1-5, with D hard to call. Between the trimmed V and J ends, which lost 4 bases and 3 bases, there was a span of 8 bases. Per germline, CDR1 SGHNT and CDR2 YYREEE (reference sequence). This CDR3 region has 13 residues. The CDR3 DNA is TGTGCCAGCAGCCTGGACTCCAATCAGCCCCAGCATTTT. Its protein product is CASSLDSNQPQHF.

This chain connects TRBV28 to TRBJ1-1; D gene ambiguous. Germline V lookup: CDR1 MDHEN, CDR2 SYDVKM. The CDR3 runs 13 residues. V lost 1 base and J 1 base, leaving 4 bases between the germline ends. This CDR3 is CASSLSENTEAFF. CDR3 nucleotide sequence: TGTGCCAGCAGTTTATCAGAGAACACTGAAGCTTTCTTT.

This chain joins TRBV30 and TRBJ2-1, with 11 nucleotides matching TRBD1. This CDR3 spans 13 amino acids. CDR1 is GTSNPN and CDR2 is SVGIG in the germline V gene (reference sequence). Trimming at V came to 4 bases and at J to 7 bases, leaving 3 bases not matched to a gene. DNA of the CDR3: TGTGCCTGGAACCGGGACAGGGGGAATGAGCAGTTCTTC. Protein: CAWNRDRGNEQFF.

The rearrangement links TRBV5-1 to TRBJ2-2, with 7 bases aligning to TRBD1. The germline V gene encodes CDR1 SGHRS and CDR2 YFSETQ. J lost 2 bases, V lost 1 base, and 5 bases had no gene match. The CDR3 has 16 amino acids. The CDR3 here is CASSLKRQGNTGELFF. The DNA for the CDR3 is TGCGCCAGCAGCTTGAAGCGACAGGGTAACACCGGGGAGCTGTTTTTT. The complete variable domain, with remaining parts taken from reference TRBV5-1 and TRBJ2-2, reads KAGVTQTPRYLIKTRGQQVTLSCSPISGHRSVSWYQQTPGQGLQFLFEYFSETQRNKGNFPGRFSGRQFSNSRSEMNVSTLELGDSALYLCASSLKRQGNTGELFFGEGSRLTVL.

In regard to this clone: The junction differs from germline at one of its ends, possibly a read error. The rearrangement uses TRBV4-1 and TRBJ2-7; possible D gene TRBD1, 6 bases. Germline values: CDR1 MGHRA, CDR2 YSYEKL. This CDR3 spans 14 amino acids. The CDR3 nucleotides read TGCGCCAGCGGCCAAGAAGAGGCAGGGGCCGAGCAGTACTTC. It specifies CASGQEEAGAEQYF.

V is TRBV5-1 and J is TRBJ2-2, with D possibly being TRBD1 (5 bases). CDR3 size: 16 residues. CDR1 is SGHRS and CDR2 is YFSETQ in the germline V gene. Trimming left V 3 bases short and J 4 bases short, with 16 bases between. The CDR3 protein is CASSSDRERGTGELFF. The DNA for the CDR3 is TGCGCCAGCAGCTCCGACAGAGAACGTGGCACCGGGGAGCTGTTTTTT.

The rearrangement joins TRBV2 to TRBJ1-1; unclear D gene. This CDR3 has 12 residues. The V end lost 4 bases, the J end lost 11 bases, and 14 bases lay between the germline ends. Germline assignment: CDR1 SNHLY and CDR2 FYNNEI. The CDR3 loop reads CASSGVTSGAFF. The CDR3 DNA reads TGTGCCAGCAGTGGAGTAACCTCCGGGGCTTTCTTT.

The rearrangement uses TRBV6-1 and TRBJ1-1, with D maybe TRBD1 (6 bases). V was pared by 1 base and J by 3 bases, with 6 bases between. Germline-derived CDR1 and CDR2 are MNHNS and SASEGT. There are 13 residues in the CDR3. The CDR3 DNA follows: TGTGCCAGCAGTGAAGGGACAGACACTGAAGCTTTCTTT. Its protein product is CASSEGTDTEAFF.

The chain has TRBV30 and TRBJ2-7; D is possibly TRBD2 (6 bases). This CDR3 spans 13 amino acids. Germline V lookup: CDR1 GTSNPN, CDR2 SVGIG (reference sequence). V gave up 2 bases and J gave up 2 bases, with 10 bases separating them. The CDR3 DNA is TGTGCCTGGAGTTGGGCGGGGCCCTACGAGCAGTACTTC. Amino acid sequence: CAWSWAGPYEQYF.

The genes are TRBV18 and TRBJ2-7; 9 bases map to TRBD1. This CDR3 is 14 amino acids long. Germline CDR1 is KGHSH and CDR2 is LQKENI. The V gene end was trimmed by 3 bases and the J gene end by 4 bases; junction bases not matched to a gene: 4. The CDR3 protein is CASSPTGGGYEQYF. Here the CDR3 DNA reads TGTGCCAGCTCACCCACAGGGGGCGGGTACGAGCAGTACTTC.

This clone is medium-sized. The sample has other DNA sequences that encode this CDR3 too. CDR3 region: CASSFEGDTEAFF. In DNA form, the CDR3 reads TGTGCCAGCAGTTTCGAAGGGGACACTGAAGCTTTCTTT. The chain joins TRBV27 to TRBJ1-1, with a tentative D call TRBD1 (5 bases). Germline assignment: CDR1 MNHEY and CDR2 SMNVEV (reference sequence). The CDR3 runs 13 residues. Trimming took 3 bases from V and 3 from J, leaving 8 bases between them.

About this clone itself: One end of the junction is discordant with germline, which a read error may explain. This chain links TRBV7-9 with TRBJ2-7; no definite D call. The CDR3 is made up of 14 amino acids. In germline, CDR1 is SEHNR, CDR2 FQNEAQ (reference sequence). Here the CDR3 reads CSSSTSATTYEQYF. CDR3 in DNA: TGTTCCAGCAGCACATCCGCGACAACCTACGAGCAGTACTTC.

The CDR3 region has the DNA TGTGCCAGCTCACCATCATTCTCCACCGGGACTAACATCTACGAGCAGTACTTC. It is translated as CASSPSFSTGTNIYEQYF. The chain has TRBV18 and TRBJ2-7, with TRBD2 identical over 7 bases. Trimming removed 2 bases from V and 3 bases from J; junction bases left unmatched: 16. The germline gives CDR1 KGHSH, CDR2 LQKENI. The CDR3 length is 18 residues.

The chain links TRBV2 to TRBJ1-1; 9 bases line up with TRBD1. Trimming cost V 6 bases and J 0 bases; bases outside gene matches: 5. Germline loops: CDR1 SNHLY, CDR2 FYNNEI. The CDR3 covers 15 residues. CDR3 loop: CASRDRGFLNTEAFF. Written as DNA, the CDR3 is TGTGCCAGCAGGGACAGGGGATTCCTGAACACTGAAGCTTTCTTT. Full variable domain (missing parts from reference TRBV2 and TRBJ1-1): EPEVTQTPSHQVTQMGQEVILRCVPISNHLYFYWYRQILGQKVEFLVSFYNNEISEKSEIFDDQFSVERPDGSNFTLKIRSTKLEDSAMYFCASRDRGFLNTEAFFGQGTRLTVV.

The chain links TRBV19 to TRBJ1-2; 7 bases map to TRBD1. The CDR3 is made up of 16 amino acids. J lost 0 bases, V lost 3 bases, and 7 bases had no gene match. Germline CDR1 LNHDA, CDR2 SQIVND (reference sequence). The CDR3 DNA follows: TGTGCCAGTAGTATGCCCGGGACAGCTACTAACTATGGCTACACCTTC. Encoded protein: CASSMPGTATNYGYTF.

The chain combines TRBV6-1 with TRBJ2-7; 10 nucleotides align to TRBD1. Per germline, CDR1 MNHNS and CDR2 SASEGT. This CDR3 is built from 15 residues. V shed 6 bases, J shed 2 bases, and the junction held 7 bases outside the gene matches. CDR3 residues: CASSVGTGVPYEQYF. CDR3 coding DNA: TGTGCCAGCAGCGTCGGGACAGGGGTCCCCTACGAGCAGTACTTC.

This sequence joins TRBV28 and TRBJ2-7, with 9 bases that match TRBD1. This CDR3 contains 12 residues. The V and J ends lost 5 bases and 6 bases, in that order; junction bases with no gene match: 2. CDR1 and CDR2 (germline): MDHEN, SYDVKM. The CDR3 DNA reads TGTGCCAGCAGTACAGGGGGCACCGAGCAGTACTTC. This sequence encodes CASSTGGTEQYF.

This chain uses TRBV7-8 with TRBJ2-7; 7 bases are shared with TRBD1. The CDR3 has 15 residues. Germline V CDR1 and CDR2: SGHVS, FQNEAQ. V was pared by 3 bases and J by 1 base, with 6 bases of the junction left unmatched. CDR3 region: CASSFNLGQSYEQYF. The CDR3 coding sequence is TGTGCCAGCAGCTTCAACTTGGGACAGTCCTACGAGCAGTACTTC. Full variable domain (remainder filled in from reference TRBV7-8 and TRBJ2-7): GAGVSQSPRYKVAKRGQDVALRCDPISGHVSLFWYQQALGQGPEFLTYFQNEAQLDKSGLPSDRFFAERPEGSVSTLKIQRTQQEDSAVYLCASSFNLGQSYEQYFGPGTRLTVT.

This chain connects TRBV19 to TRBJ2-7; 7 bases agree with TRBD2. There are 15 residues in the CDR3. Germline assignment: CDR1 LNHDA and CDR2 SQIVND (reference sequence). J gave up 3 bases and V 1 base, and 6 bases lay outside the gene matches. The CDR3 loop reads CASSIGGGSFYEQYF. CDR3 DNA sequence: TGTGCCAGTAGTATAGGGGGGGGAAGTTTCTACGAGCAGTACTTC.